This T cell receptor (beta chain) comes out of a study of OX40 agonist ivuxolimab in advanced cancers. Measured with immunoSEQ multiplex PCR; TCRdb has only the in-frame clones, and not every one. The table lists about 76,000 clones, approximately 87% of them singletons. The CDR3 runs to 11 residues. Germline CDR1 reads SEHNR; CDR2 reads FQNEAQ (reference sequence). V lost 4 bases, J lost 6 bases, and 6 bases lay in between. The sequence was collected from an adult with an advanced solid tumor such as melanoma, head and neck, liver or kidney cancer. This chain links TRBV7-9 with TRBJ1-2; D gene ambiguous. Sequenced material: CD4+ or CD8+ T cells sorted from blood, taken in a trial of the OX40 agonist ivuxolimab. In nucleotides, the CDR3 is TGTGCCAGCAGCTCCTATAATGGCTACACCTTC. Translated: CASSSYNGYTF.